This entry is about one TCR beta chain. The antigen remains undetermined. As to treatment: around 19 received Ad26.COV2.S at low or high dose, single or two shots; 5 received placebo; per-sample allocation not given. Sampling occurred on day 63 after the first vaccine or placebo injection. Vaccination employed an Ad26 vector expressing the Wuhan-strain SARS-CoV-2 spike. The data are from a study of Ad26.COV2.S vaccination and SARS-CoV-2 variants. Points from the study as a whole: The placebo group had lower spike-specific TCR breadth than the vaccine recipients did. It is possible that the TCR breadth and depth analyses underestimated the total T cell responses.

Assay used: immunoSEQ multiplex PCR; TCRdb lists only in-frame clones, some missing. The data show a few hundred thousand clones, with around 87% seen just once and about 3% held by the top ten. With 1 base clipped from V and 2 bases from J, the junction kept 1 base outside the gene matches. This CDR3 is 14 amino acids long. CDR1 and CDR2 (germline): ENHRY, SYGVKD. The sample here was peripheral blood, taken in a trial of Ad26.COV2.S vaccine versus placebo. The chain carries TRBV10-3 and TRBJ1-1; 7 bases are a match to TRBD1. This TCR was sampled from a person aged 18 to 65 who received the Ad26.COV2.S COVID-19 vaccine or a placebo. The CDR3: CAISEWDSNTEAFF. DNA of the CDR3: TGTGCCATCAGTGAGTGGGACAGCAACACTGAAGCTTTCTTT.